This T cell receptor beta chain was obtained from a study of breast tumors, draining lymph nodes, adjacent tissues. CDR3 length: 15 amino acids. From germline, CDR1 is SGHTA and CDR2 FQGTGA. V gave up 2 bases and J gave up 0 bases; unmatched junction bases: 2. TCRdb ran MiXCR on the multiplex PCR reads and lists one entry per CDR3 protein. This sample has roughly 130,000 distinct CDR3 sequences, with 15% to 20% found just once. In its sample, this clonotype was seen many times. Breast cancer patients provided tissue from their axillary draining lymph nodes. Sequences were obtained from axillary lymph node tissue. The genes are TRBV7-3 and TRBJ2-7; 9 positions agree with TRBD1. The source of this sequence is a female donor with breast cancer. Some clones in this sample may be carry-over from other donors' samples. In DNA, the CDR3 is TGTGCCAGCAGCTTAGGGACAGGGCCCTCCTACGAGCAGTACTTC. It specifies CASSLGTGPSYEQYF.